A selection of T cell receptor beta chains follows, all from one sample in a study of beta chain features in type 1 diabetes. Some clones are missing from TCRdb's copy, which holds only in-frame ones; the method was immunoSEQ multiplex PCR. The sample includes around 600,000 clones, around an eighth of them seen just once. The sequenced sample consisted of naive CD4+ T cells from blood. These receptors were taken from a man aged 25-45 years with type 1 diabetes. CDR3s include the opening cysteine and the closing phenylalanine or tryptophan.

TRBV28 | CASSEGAKNIQYF
TRBV2 | CASSEEPYEQYF
TRBV6-4 | CASSEQINQPQHF
TRBV9 | CASSATGGGYGYTF
TRBV19 | CASRVAGGEGQPQHF
TRBV5-1 | CASSLPETGGVRNEQFF
TRBV27 | CASSLQTGYNYGYTF
TRBV25-1 | CASSRGGDEQYF
TRBV11-2 | CASSPEQGSGEQYF
TRBV5-6 | CASRRPGLLSTDTQYF
TRBV7-3 | CASSPLAGGTDTQYF
TRBV29-1 | CSVTHTGGPSEAFF
TRBV27 | CASNVGAGTGELFF
TRBV9 | CASSWGEIEYEQYF
TRBV2 | CASTLGGDSYNEQFF
TRBV10-3 | CAISDLQYNEQFF
TRBV29-1 | CSVWWHEVGEQYF
TRBV25-1 | CASSGFDRGDTEAFF
TRBV4-2 | CASSQDLNGGNQPQHF
TRBV2 | CASLRTAGYEQYF
TRBV2 | CASSESSRVVWYGYTF
TRBV7-2 | CASSSTRGRAGYTF
TRBV5-4 | CASSSGENTEAFF
TRBV7-9 | CASSPDGQGFGYTF
TRBV6-6 | CASSSGISGNTIYF
TRBV5-4 | CARGTGTDQPQHF
TRBV28 | CASSFTGWANYGYTF
TRBV6-4 | CASSVGGASTDTQYF
TRBV11-1 | CASSSRDSVGSGEQFF
TRBV29-1 | CSVVKGHPTDTQYF
TRBV7-9 | CASSPGGTGYETQYF
TRBV30 | CAWSSPPGRLFF
TRBV5-1 | CASSLGPLSQGARNQPQHF
TRBV7-8 | CASSPRGLSGNTIYF
TRBV7-2 | CASSLGTATTTQYF
TRBV7-2 | CASSLAQGAEAFF